One T cell receptor (beta chain) is described in this entry. Its target is unknown. The data were obtained in a study of CD8 T cells in Susac syndrome. Overall study findings and caveats: By the study's own acknowledgment, its TCR sequencing and HLA analysis included relatively few individuals.

This CDR3 spans 14 amino acids. V lost 3 bases, J lost 5 bases, and 2 bases stayed unmatched. Germline values: CDR1 SGHRS, CDR2 YFSETQ. In the multiple sclerosis control group, patients were treatment-naive and had stable or active relapsing-remitting disease. Bulk CD8+ and CD4+ cells came from magnetic negative isolation; CD8+ TEMRA by FACS. Random-hexamer reverse transcription was applied to roughly 0.5 to 1 ug RNA. The TCR beta CDR3 was amplified by immunoSEQ multiplex PCR across 54 Vbeta, 13 Jbeta. TCRdb processed the immunoSEQ multiplex PCR reads anew with MiXCR; each CDR3 protein has one entry. The profile shows around 190,000 distinct CDR3 sequences, roughly 95% of them singletons.

The clonotype originates from a human donor with multiple sclerosis. Material: CD8+ T cells from PBMCs. The chain couples TRBV5-1 to TRBJ2-1, with TRBD2 identical over 10 bases. CDR3 sequence reads: CASSSSGRDNEQFF. CDR3 nucleotides: TGCGCCAGCAGCTCTAGCGGGAGAGACAATGAGCAGTTCTTC.